The 21 T cell receptor beta chains below all came from one sample that was sequenced in a study of vaccination effects on CD4 cells after COVID-19. TCRdb's copy holds only in-frame clones and misses some; the assay was immunoSEQ multiplex PCR. Of 25,000 to 35,000 clones listed, approximately 70% are singletons. Prior to sequencing, the ViraFEST assay stimulated PBMC with viral peptide pools, which expanded the antigen-specific CD4+ T cells. Culturing for more than 9 days preceded CD4+ T cell isolation. The person's infection with SARS-CoV-2, confirmed by PCR, took place between March and December 2020. Their specific antigens are unknown. Specimen: CD4+ T cells from PBMCs cultured with a peptide pool, collected before COVID-19 vaccination. Every receptor here comes from a human donor who had a prior SARS-CoV-2 infection.

CDR3 nucleotides: TGTGCCACCAGTGATATAGACAGGGGTCACGAGCAGTACTTC. This sequence encodes CATSDIDRGHEQYF. The chain carries TRBV24-1 and TRBJ2-7, with 8 nucleotides matching TRBD1. Germline trimming cut 3 bases from V and 5 bases from J; bases unmatched to any gene: 5. The CDR3 length is 14 residues. Germline V gives CDR1 KGHDR, CDR2 SFDVKD.

The gene calls are TRBV18 and TRBJ2-5; 11 bases map to TRBD2. The germline V gene has CDR1 KGHSH and CDR2 LQKENI. V dropped 0 bases and J dropped 4; count of bases not matched to a gene: 4. This CDR3 is 16 amino acids long. The CDR3 region is CASSPPLAGGGETQYF. CDR3 DNA: TGTGCCAGCTCACCACCGCTAGCGGGAGGAGGAGAGACCCAGTACTTC. Full variable domain (outside the CDR3, taken from reference TRBV18 and TRBJ2-5): NAGVMQNPRHLVRRRGQEARLRCSPMKGHSHVYWYRQLPEEGLKFMVYLQKENIIDESGMPKERFSAEFPKEGPSILRIQQVVRGDSAAYFCASSPPLAGGGETQYFGPGTRLLVL.

This rearrangement joins TRBV7-9 to TRBJ1-1; D is perhaps TRBD1 (5 bases). With 1 base removed from V and 5 bases from J, the gap between germline ends came to 8 bases. The CDR3 consists of 13 residues. Germline assignment: CDR1 SEHNR and CDR2 FQNEAQ (reference sequence). CDR3 sequence: CASSLGGRTEAFF. CDR3 sequence (DNA): TGTGCCAGCAGCTTAGGGGGGAGGACTGAAGCTTTCTTT.

This chain links TRBV7-2 with TRBJ1-4, with a weak D call TRBD1 (5 bases). Germline CDR1 reads SGHTA; CDR2 reads FQGNSA. V gave up 3 bases and J gave up 8 bases, with 19 bases separating them. The CDR3 covers 16 residues. The CDR3 is CASSLNRPQGGEKLFF. In DNA, the CDR3 is TGTGCCAGCAGCTTGAATCGCCCGCAGGGTGGGGAAAAACTGTTTTTT. The full variable domain, with the rest looked up from reference TRBV7-2 and TRBJ1-4, is GAGVSQSPSNKVTEKGKDVELRCDPISGHTALYWYRQSLGQGLEFLIYFQGNSAPDKSGLPSDRFSAERTGGSVSTLTIQRTQQEDSAVYLCASSLNRPQGGEKLFFGSGTQLSVL.

In its sample, this clone was seen once. The genes are TRBV2 and TRBJ2-6; D unresolved. This CDR3 contains 13 residues. Germline CDR1 is SNHLY and CDR2 is FYNNEI. Trimming took off 3 bases at V and 5 bases at J, with 5 bases between the two ends. CDR3 loop: CASSDGWANVLTF. The CDR3 DNA follows: TGTGCCAGCAGTGACGGTTGGGCCAACGTCCTGACTTTC.

The rearrangement links TRBV5-4 to TRBJ1-3; D gene ambiguous. CDR3 length: 14 amino acids. The ends were cut back, 1 base at V and 2 bases at J, with 7 bases in the middle. The V gene's germline CDR1 is SGHNT and CDR2 YYREEE (reference sequence). The DNA for the CDR3 is TGTGCCAGCAGCTTGAAGGTAACTGGAAACACCATATATTTT. Amino acids: CASSLKVTGNTIYF.

V usage is TRBV3-1 (or the pseudogene TRBV3-2) and J usage is TRBJ1-2, with TRBD1 matching over 7 bases. From germline, CDR1 is LGHDT and CDR2 YNNKEL (reference sequence). The CDR3 is 15 residues long. Trimming at V came to 2 bases and at J to 4 bases, leaving 7 bases not matched to a gene. In DNA, the CDR3 is TGTGCCAGCAGCCAACCCGGACAGGTCCCCTATGGCTACACCTTC. Translated: CASSQPGQVPYGYTF.

The chain links TRBV11-3 to TRBJ2-2, with TRBD2 matching over 11 bases. The V and J ends lost 3 bases and 5 bases, in that order; junction bases with no gene match: 2. Germline V lookup: CDR1 SGHNT, CDR2 YENEEA. The CDR3 length is 15 residues. The CDR3 protein is CASSFSGRGTGELFF. As DNA, the CDR3 is TGTGCCAGCAGCTTTAGCGGGAGGGGAACCGGGGAGCTGTTTTTT. Complete variable domain (other parts from reference TRBV11-3 and TRBJ2-2): EAGVVQSPRYKIIEKKQPVAFWCNPISGHNTLYWYLQNLGQGPELLIRYENEEAVDDSQLPKDRFSAERLKGVDSTLKIQPAELGDSAVYLCASSFSGRGTGELFFGEGSRLTVL.

The V gene is TRBV19, the J gene TRBJ2-7; D gene uncertain. This CDR3 spans 17 amino acids. CDR1 is LNHDA and CDR2 is SQIVND in the germline V gene (reference sequence). Trimming left V 0 bases short and J 3 bases short, with 18 bases between. The CDR3 sequence: CASSIDLPGYGDYEQYF. The CDR3 DNA reads as TGTGCCAGTAGTATAGATCTACCAGGTTATGGGGACTACGAGCAGTACTTC. Combining the CDR3 with reference TRBV19 and TRBJ2-7 gives the whole variable domain DGGITQSPKYLFRKEGQNVTLSCEQNLNHDAMYWYRQDPGQGLRLIYYSQIVNDFQKGDIAEGYSVSREKKESFPLTVTSAQKNPTAFYLCASSIDLPGYGDYEQYFGPGTRLTVT.

This clone came up once. The chain couples TRBV12-3 or TRBV12-4 to TRBJ2-7; the D is unclear. CDR3 length: 12 amino acids. The V end lost 1 base, the J end lost 4 bases, and 5 bases lay between the germline ends. CDR3 DNA: TGTGCCAGCAGTTTAGAGGAGTACGAGCAGTACTTC. This translates into CASSLEEYEQYF.

The V and J genes are TRBV6-6 and TRBJ2-3; TRBD2 matches at 11 bases. The CDR3 covers 15 residues. CDR1 and CDR2 from the germline V gene are MNHNY and SVGAGI (reference sequence). J lost 8 bases, V lost 5 bases, and 9 bases had no gene match. CDR3 sequence reads: CASSPIAGGPGTQYF. Written as DNA, the CDR3 is TGTGCCAGCAGTCCAATAGCGGGGGGGCCTGGTACGCAGTATTTT.

The V gene is TRBV4-1, the J gene TRBJ2-1; 11 bases are shared with TRBD2. Germline assignment: CDR1 MGHRA and CDR2 YSYEKL. The junction had 5 bases not matched to a gene; V was cut back by 7 bases and J by 3 bases. This CDR3 has 15 residues. Here the CDR3 reads CASTPLAGVYNEQFF. CDR3 bases: TGCGCCAGCACCCCACTAGCGGGGGTCTACAATGAGCAGTTCTTC.

In this sample, this clone turned up a few times. The chain links TRBV12-3 or TRBV12-4 to TRBJ1-2; possible D gene TRBD1, 5 bases. Deletions cut 2 bases from V and 4 bases from J, with 8 bases between. This CDR3 comprises 13 residues. The CDR3 DNA follows: TGTGCCAGCAGTTTACCGGGACCCTATGGCTACACCTTC. It codes for CASSLPGPYGYTF.

The V gene is TRBV15, the J gene TRBJ2-2; tentatively, D is TRBD1 (6 bases). The CDR3 has 14 residues. The germline V gene encodes CDR1 LNHNV and CDR2 YYDKDF (reference sequence). Trimming pared 5 bases from V and 4 bases from J, leaving 11 bases between. CDR3 amino acids: CATSLGASTGELFF. The CDR3 DNA sequence: TGTGCCACCAGCCTGGGGGCGAGCACCGGGGAGCTGTTTTTT.

The rearrangement uses TRBV7-9 and TRBJ2-7, with TRBD1 identical over 8 bases. This CDR3 is built from 18 residues. Germline CDR1 SEHNR, CDR2 FQNEAQ (reference sequence). J lost 0 bases, V lost 1 base, and 11 bases had no gene match. CDR3 sequence (DNA): TGTGCCAGCAGCTTAGGTACGCGGACAACAGGGGGCTCCTACGAGCAGTACTTC. Encoded protein: CASSLGTRTTGGSYEQYF.

The chain is built from TRBV3-1 (or the pseudogene TRBV3-2) and TRBJ2-1, with D hard to call. This CDR3 has 11 residues. The V end lost 3 bases, the J end lost 5 bases, and 2 bases lay between the germline ends. From germline, CDR1 is LGHDT and CDR2 YNNKEL (reference sequence). The CDR3 reads CASSHHNEQFF. The CDR3 DNA reads as TGTGCCAGCAGCCACCACAATGAGCAGTTCTTC.

The chain couples TRBV28 to TRBJ1-5; D unresolved. This CDR3 is 20 amino acids long. The ends were cut back, 2 bases at V and 2 bases at J, with 25 bases in the middle. The germline CDR1 and CDR2 sequences are MDHEN and SYDVKM. CDR3 DNA sequence: TGTGCCAGCAGTTTAGGCGCCCGCCCAGGCATACCCCGCCGCAATCAGCCCCAGCATTTT. Translating gives CASSLGARPGIPRRNQPQHF.

The rearrangement joins TRBV4-2 to TRBJ2-5; D unclear. The CDR3 runs 13 residues. Trimming left V 2 bases short and J 2 bases short, with 6 bases between. Germline V lookup: CDR1 LGHNA, CDR2 YNFKEQ. CDR3 residues: CASSQPEQETQYF. CDR3 coding DNA: TGTGCCAGCAGCCAACCAGAACAAGAGACCCAGTACTTC.

V usage is TRBV19 and J usage is TRBJ1-2; 9 bases fit TRBD1. The V and J ends lost 5 bases and 3 bases, in that order; junction bases with no gene match: 10. The CDR3 runs 16 residues. Germline CDR1 and CDR2: LNHDA and SQIVND (reference sequence). For the CDR3, the DNA is TGTGCCAGTAGTCCCTTGGGACAGGGACATGACTATGGCTACACCTTC. It is translated as CASSPLGQGHDYGYTF. The whole variable domain, filled in from reference TRBV19 and TRBJ1-2, reads DGGITQSPKYLFRKEGQNVTLSCEQNLNHDAMYWYRQDPGQGLRLIYYSQIVNDFQKGDIAEGYSVSREKKESFPLTVTSAQKNPTAFYLCASSPLGQGHDYGYTFGSGTRLTVV.

This clone was recorded a few times. The V gene is TRBV5-1, the J gene TRBJ2-7, with TRBD2 matching 11 bases. With V trimmed by 3 bases and J by 6 bases, 5 bases remained unmatched. This CDR3 is built from 14 residues. Germline V gene sequence: CDR1 SGHRS, CDR2 YFSETQ. The chain's CDR3 is CASSSGTSGGEQYF. The CDR3 bases are TGCGCCAGCAGCTCCGGGACTAGCGGCGGCGAGCAGTACTTC.

J is TRBJ2-3 and V is TRBV11-3; 10 positions agree with TRBD2. Germline CDR1 is SGHNT and CDR2 is YENEEA. The CDR3 contains 18 residues. The trim removed 5 bases at V and 2 bases at J, leaving 13 bases unmatched. The CDR3 DNA follows: TGTGCCAGCAGCCTCAGGACAGCGGGAGGGCTTGTCACAGATACGCAGTATTTT. As protein: CASSLRTAGGLVTDTQYF.